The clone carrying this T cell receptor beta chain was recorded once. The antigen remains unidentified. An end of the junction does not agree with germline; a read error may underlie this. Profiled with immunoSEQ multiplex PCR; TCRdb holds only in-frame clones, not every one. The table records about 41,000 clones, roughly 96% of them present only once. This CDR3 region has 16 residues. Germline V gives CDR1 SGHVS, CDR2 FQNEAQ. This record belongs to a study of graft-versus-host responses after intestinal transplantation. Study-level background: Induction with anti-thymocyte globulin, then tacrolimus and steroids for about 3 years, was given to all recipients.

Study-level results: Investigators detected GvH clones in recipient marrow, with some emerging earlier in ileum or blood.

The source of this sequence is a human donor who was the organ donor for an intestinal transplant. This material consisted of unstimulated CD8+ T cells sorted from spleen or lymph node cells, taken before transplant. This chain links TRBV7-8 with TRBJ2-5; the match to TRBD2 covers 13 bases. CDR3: CAGSLLAGGLRETQYF. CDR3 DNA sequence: TGTGCCGGCAGCTTACTAGCGGGGGGGCTTAGAGAGACCCAGTACTTC.